Sequencing of this T cell receptor beta chain was carried out in a study of shared clonotypes between healthy human individuals. The naive CD8 population came from CD45RO-negative cells selected for CCR7, without terminally differentiated effector memory CD45RA+ cells. Notes on this clone: Within the sample, other DNA sequences also encode this same CDR3.

With V trimmed by 5 bases and J by 3 bases, 3 bases remained unmatched. This CDR3 region has 15 residues. Germline lookup yields CDR1 SGHTA and CDR2 FQGTGA. The run depth of the assay was deep. The data were produced by immunoSEQ multiplex PCR, yet TCRdb's version contains in-frame clones alone and is incomplete. This table has just over 2,000,000 clones, less than 95% appearing once. This sequence was found in a man younger than 35 in good health. This sequence joins TRBV7-3 and TRBJ2-3; 12 nucleotides agree with TRBD2. The sequenced sample consisted of naive CD8+ T cells sorted from blood. The DNA for the CDR3 is TGTGCCAGCAGCCTGGGGACTAGCGGGACAGATACGCAGTATTTT. Translation gives CASSLGTSGTDTQYF.